Reported below is one T cell receptor beta chain. The antigen it recognizes is unknown. Per-nucleotide qualities are absent, and no much larger clonotype sits a single base away. The germline V gene specifies SGHRS as CDR1 and YFSETQ as CDR2. V is pruned by 3 bases and J by 1 base, leaving 3 bases of the junction without a gene match. The CDR3 holds 14 amino acids from the cysteine to the phenylalanine. The sequence is cut down to CDR3 DNA, 42 bases in frame from base 1. TCRbeta CDR3 regions were amplified from genomic DNA by means of the immunoSEQ Assay, a bias-controlled multiplex PCR. In the authors' own workflow: Within the assay, amplification of reference gene primers was used to estimate how many nucleated cells each sample contained. Sequence reads were collapsed and filtered to measure the absolute abundance of every unique TCRbeta CDR3 rearrangement. Productive Simpson clonality was computed per sample as the square root of Simpson's diversity index over productive rearrangements. In its TCRdb copy, this immuneACCESS table keeps in-frame sequences only and misses some clones. Where compared with another copy, unresolved V genes explain less than half of these, and the others have no known cause. D and trimming were read from the DNA, whereas the V and J calls and clone size are those reported in that table. The sample has about 61,000 clones on record, just under 85% of them singletons. 5.3% of the sample comes from the top ten.

The collaborating institutions used their own protocols to collect whole blood in K2EDTA tubes. Collaborator samples were shipped for TCRbeta analysis as frozen whole blood, isolated PBMCs, or DNA extracted from either sample type. This record comes from a study of blood T cell repertoires in COVID-19 (dated by TCRdb to 2018 to 2020). Turning to the overall study: Samples covering the acute and convalescent phases of COVID-19 were provided by collaborators in the United States, Italy and Spain. The prospective study material was composed of cDNA or gDNA derived from T cells, B-cell-depleted T cells, or PBMCs. The dataset comprised deeply sampled blood TCRbeta repertoires from subjects exposed to, actively infected with, or recovered from COVID-19. The repertoires were made available in a free public database intended to serve as a resource for research on the immune response to SARS-CoV-2. The samples were drawn from the first 160 participants of the ongoing ImmuneRACE study and from 1,254 subjects provided by 6 global collaborators. Sample metadata almost always included a de-identified subject ID, COVID-19 status, age in years and sex. Where HLA class I and class II types were available, the types were taken from metadata supplied by the sample provider, not from assay-based typing.

Here is what the overall study found, with its caveats: The amount of clinical and demographic metadata varied by source and participant and was provided uncurated.

The rearrangement joined TRBV5-1 to TRBJ2-7, with TRBD2 identical over 8 junction bases. Sequenced sample: peripheral blood. The source is a man in his 70s with acute or convalescent COVID-19. The CDR3 has the sequence CASSSRGGSYEQYF. The nucleotide sequence is TGCGCCAGCAGCTCCCGGGGGGGGTCCTACGAGCAGTACTTC.